This TCR beta chain was sequenced for a study of shared clonotypes between healthy human individuals. Authors' analysis steps: ImmunoSEQ only sent back junction sequences with no quality scores, so filtering was done differently. Some clones are missing from TCRdb's copy, which holds only in-frame ones; the method was immunoSEQ multiplex PCR. V and J calls and clone size come straight from that table; D and trimming were deduced from the DNA. The profile shows roughly 490,000 clones, around 80% of them singletons. As regards this clone: This sample includes further DNA sequences coding for the same CDR3.

CDR3 length equals 14 residues. Germline loops: CDR1 GTSNPN, CDR2 SVGIG (reference sequence). V shed 0 bases and J shed 3 bases, with 10 bases lying between them. The origin of this receptor is a middle-aged woman in good health. Some clones in this sample may be carry-over from other donors' samples. Material for sequencing was PBMCs. The chain joins TRBV30 to TRBJ2-3, with D possibly matching TRBD1 (6 bases). CDR3 loop: CAWSVRGSTDTQYF. CDR3 sequence (DNA): TGTGCCTGGAGTGTGAGGGGGAGTACAGATACGCAGTATTTT.